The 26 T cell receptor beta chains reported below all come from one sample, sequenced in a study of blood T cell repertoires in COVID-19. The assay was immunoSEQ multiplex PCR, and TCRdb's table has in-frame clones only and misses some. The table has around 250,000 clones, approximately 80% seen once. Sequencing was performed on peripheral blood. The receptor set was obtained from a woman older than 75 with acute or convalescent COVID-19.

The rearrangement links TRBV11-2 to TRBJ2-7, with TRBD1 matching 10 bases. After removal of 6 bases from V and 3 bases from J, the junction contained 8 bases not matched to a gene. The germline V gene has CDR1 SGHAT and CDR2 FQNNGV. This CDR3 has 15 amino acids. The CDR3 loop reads CASSQLGTGDYEQYF. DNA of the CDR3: TGTGCCAGCAGTCAACTCGGGACAGGGGACTACGAGCAGTACTTC.

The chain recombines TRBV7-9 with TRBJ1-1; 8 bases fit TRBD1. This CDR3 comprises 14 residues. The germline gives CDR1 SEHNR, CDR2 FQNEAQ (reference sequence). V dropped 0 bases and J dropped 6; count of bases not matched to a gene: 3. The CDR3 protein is CASSLATQGAEAFF. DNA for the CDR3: TGTGCCAGCAGCTTAGCCACACAGGGGGCTGAAGCTTTCTTT.

CDR3 region: CASSRSGGKGYEQYF. The DNA for the CDR3 is TGTGCCAGCAGCCGTAGCGGGGGGAAGGGGTACGAGCAGTACTTC. The chain links TRBV3-1 (or the pseudogene TRBV3-2) to TRBJ2-7; TRBD2 agrees at 10 bases. CDR3 size: 15 residues. J was trimmed by 4 bases and V by 4 bases; bases with no gene match: 7. Germline V gene lookup returns CDR1 LGHDT and CDR2 YNNKEL (reference sequence).

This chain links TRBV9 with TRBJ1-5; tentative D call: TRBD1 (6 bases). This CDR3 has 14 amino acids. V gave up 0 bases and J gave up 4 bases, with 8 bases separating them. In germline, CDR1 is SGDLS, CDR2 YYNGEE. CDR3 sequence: CASSVGTVNQPQHF. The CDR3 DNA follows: TGTGCCAGCAGCGTAGGGACAGTAAATCAGCCCCAGCATTTT.

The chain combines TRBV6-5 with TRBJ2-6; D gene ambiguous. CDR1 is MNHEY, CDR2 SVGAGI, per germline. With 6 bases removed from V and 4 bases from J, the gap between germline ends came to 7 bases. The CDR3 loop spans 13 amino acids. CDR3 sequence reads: CASRLPGANVLTF. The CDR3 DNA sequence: TGTGCCAGCAGACTACCCGGGGCCAACGTCCTGACTTTC.

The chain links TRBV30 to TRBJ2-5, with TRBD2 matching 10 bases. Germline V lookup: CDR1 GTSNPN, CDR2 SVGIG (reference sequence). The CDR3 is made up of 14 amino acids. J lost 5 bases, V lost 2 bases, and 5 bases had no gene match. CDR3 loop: CAWSKGLAQETQYF. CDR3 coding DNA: TGTGCCTGGAGTAAGGGACTAGCGCAGGAGACCCAGTACTTC. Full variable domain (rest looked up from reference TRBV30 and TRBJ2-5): SQTIHQWPATLVQPVGSPLSLECTVEGTSNPNLYWYRQAAGRGLQLLFYSVGIGQISSEVPQNLSASRPQDRQFILSSKKLLLSDSGFYLCAWSKGLAQETQYFGPGTRLLVL.

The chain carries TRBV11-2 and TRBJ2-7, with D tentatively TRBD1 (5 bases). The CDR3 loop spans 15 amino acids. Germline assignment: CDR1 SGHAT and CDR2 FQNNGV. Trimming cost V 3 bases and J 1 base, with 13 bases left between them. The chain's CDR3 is CASSFRPDSSYEQYF. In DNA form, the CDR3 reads TGTGCCAGCAGCTTTAGACCCGACAGTTCCTACGAGCAGTACTTC.

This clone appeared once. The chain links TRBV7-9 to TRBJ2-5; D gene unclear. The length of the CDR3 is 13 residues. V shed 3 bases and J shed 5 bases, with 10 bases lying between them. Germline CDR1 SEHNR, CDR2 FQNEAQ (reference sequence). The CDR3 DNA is TGTGCCAGCAGCTTCCTAGGTGGGGAGACCCAGTACTTC. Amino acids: CASSFLGGETQYF. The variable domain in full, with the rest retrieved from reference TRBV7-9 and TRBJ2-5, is DTGVSQNPRHKITKRGQNVTFRCDPISEHNRLYWYRQTLGQGPEFLTYFQNEAQLEKSRLLSDRFSAERPKGSFSTLEIQRTEQGDSAMYLCASSFLGGETQYFGPGTRLLVL.

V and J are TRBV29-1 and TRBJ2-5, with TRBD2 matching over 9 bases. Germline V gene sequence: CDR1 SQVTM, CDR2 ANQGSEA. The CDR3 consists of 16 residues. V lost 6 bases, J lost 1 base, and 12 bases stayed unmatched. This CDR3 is CSVEVLAGAGQETQYF. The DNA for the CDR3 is TGCAGCGTGGAGGTATTAGCGGGAGCCGGCCAAGAGACCCAGTACTTC. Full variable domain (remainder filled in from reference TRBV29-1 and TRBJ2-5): SAVISQKPSRDICQRGTSLTIQCQVDSQVTMMFWYRQQPGQSLTLIATANQGSEATYESGFVIDKFPISRPNLTFSTLTVSNMSPEDSSIYLCSVEVLAGAGQETQYFGPGTRLLVL.

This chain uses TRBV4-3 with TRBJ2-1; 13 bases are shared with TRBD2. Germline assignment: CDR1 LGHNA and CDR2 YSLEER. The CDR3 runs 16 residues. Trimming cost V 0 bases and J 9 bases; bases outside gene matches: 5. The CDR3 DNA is TGCGCCAGCAGCCAAGATTCGGGACTAGCGGGGCGTGAGCAGTTCTTC. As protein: CASSQDSGLAGREQFF.

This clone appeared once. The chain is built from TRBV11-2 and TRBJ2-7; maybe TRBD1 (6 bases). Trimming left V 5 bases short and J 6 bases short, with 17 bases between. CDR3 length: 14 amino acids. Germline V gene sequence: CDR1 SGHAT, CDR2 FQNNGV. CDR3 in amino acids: CASSPRTASLEQYF. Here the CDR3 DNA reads TGTGCCAGCAGCCCTCGGACAGCCTCCCTCGAGCAGTACTTC. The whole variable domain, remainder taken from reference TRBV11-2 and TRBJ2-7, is EAGVAQSPRYKIIEKRQSVAFWCNPISGHATLYWYQQILGQGPKLLIQFQNNGVVDDSQLPKDRFSAERLKGVDSTLKIQPAKLEDSAVYLCASSPRTASLEQYFGPGTRLTVT.

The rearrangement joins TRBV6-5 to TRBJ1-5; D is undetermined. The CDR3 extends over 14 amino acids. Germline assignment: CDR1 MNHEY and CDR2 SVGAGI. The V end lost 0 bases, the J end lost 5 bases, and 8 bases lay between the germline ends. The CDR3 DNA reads TGTGCCAGCAGTTACTCGTCGGGTGATCAGCCCCAGCATTTT. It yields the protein CASSYSSGDQPQHF.

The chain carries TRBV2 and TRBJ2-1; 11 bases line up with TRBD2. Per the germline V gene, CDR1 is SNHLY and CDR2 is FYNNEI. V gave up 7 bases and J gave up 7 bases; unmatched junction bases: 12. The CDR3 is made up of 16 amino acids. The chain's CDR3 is CASKGTSGSRGNEQFF. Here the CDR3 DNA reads TGTGCCAGCAAAGGGACTAGCGGTAGTCGGGGGAATGAGCAGTTCTTC.

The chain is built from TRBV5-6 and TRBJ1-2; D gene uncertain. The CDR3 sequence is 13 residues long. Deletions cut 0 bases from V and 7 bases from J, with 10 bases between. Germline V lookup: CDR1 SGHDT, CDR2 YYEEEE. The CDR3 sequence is CASSLGPTGGYTF. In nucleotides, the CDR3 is TGTGCCAGCAGCTTGGGACCCACGGGTGGCTACACCTTC.

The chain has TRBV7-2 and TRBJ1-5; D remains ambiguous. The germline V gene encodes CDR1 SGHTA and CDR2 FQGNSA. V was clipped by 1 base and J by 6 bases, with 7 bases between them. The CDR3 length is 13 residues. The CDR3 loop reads CASSLDSSQPQHF. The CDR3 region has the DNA TGTGCCAGCAGCTTAGATAGTAGTCAGCCCCAGCATTTT. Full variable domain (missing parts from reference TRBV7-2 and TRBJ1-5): GAGVSQSPSNKVTEKGKDVELRCDPISGHTALYWYRQSLGQGLEFLIYFQGNSAPDKSGLPSDRFSAERTGGSVSTLTIQRTQQEDSAVYLCASSLDSSQPQHFGDGTRLSIL.

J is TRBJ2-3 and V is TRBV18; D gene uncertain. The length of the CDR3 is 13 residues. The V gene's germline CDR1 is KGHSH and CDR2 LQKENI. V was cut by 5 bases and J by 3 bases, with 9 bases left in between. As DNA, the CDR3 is TGTGCCAGCTCAGAGAGGTTGACAGATACGCAGTATTTT. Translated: CASSERLTDTQYF.

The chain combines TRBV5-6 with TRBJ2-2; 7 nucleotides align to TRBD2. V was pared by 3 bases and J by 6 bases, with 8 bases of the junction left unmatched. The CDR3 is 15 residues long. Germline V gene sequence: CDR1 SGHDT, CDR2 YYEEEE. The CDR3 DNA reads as TGTGCCAGCAGCTCCGGACTAGATGTGGCCGGGGAGCTGTTTTTT. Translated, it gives CASSSGLDVAGELFF.

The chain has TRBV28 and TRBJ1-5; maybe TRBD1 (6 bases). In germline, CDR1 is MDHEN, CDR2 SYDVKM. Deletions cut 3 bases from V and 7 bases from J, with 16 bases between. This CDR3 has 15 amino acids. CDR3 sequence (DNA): TGTGCCAGCAGTTTGGACCCGACAGGAAACCAGCCCCAGCATTTT. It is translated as CASSLDPTGNQPQHF.

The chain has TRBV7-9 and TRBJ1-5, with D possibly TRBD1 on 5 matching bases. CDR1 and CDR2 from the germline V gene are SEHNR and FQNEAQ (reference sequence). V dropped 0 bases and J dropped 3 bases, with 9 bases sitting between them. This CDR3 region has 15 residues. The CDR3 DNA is TGTGCCAGCAGCTTAGCGGGAGGGGCCAATCAGCCCCAGCATTTT. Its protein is CASSLAGGANQPQHF. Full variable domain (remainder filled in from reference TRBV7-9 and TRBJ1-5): DTGVSQNPRHKITKRGQNVTFRCDPISEHNRLYWYRQTLGQGPEFLTYFQNEAQLEKSRLLSDRFSAERPKGSFSTLEIQRTEQGDSAMYLCASSLAGGANQPQHFGDGTRLSIL.

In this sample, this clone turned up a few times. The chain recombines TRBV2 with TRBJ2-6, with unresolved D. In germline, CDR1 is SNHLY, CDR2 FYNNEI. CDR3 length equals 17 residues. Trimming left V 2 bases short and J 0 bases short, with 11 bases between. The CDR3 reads CASSERPPSSGANVLTF. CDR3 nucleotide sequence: TGTGCCAGCAGTGAAAGGCCTCCTAGCTCTGGGGCCAACGTCCTGACTTTC. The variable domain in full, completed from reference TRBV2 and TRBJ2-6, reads EPEVTQTPSHQVTQMGQEVILRCVPISNHLYFYWYRQILGQKVEFLVSFYNNEISEKSEIFDDQFSVERPDGSNFTLKIRSTKLEDSAMYFCASSERPPSSGANVLTFGAGSRLTVL.

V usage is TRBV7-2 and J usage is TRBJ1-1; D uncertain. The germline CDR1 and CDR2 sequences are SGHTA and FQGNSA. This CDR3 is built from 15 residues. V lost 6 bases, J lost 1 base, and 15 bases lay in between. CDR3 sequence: CASSPIRTGNTEAFF. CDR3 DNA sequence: TGTGCCAGCAGTCCCATACGTACGGGGAACACTGAAGCTTTCTTT.

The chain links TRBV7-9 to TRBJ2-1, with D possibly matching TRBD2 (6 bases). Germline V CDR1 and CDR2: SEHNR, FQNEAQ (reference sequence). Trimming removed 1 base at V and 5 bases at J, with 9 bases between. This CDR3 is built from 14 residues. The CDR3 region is CASSLGLENNEQFF. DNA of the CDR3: TGTGCCAGCAGCTTAGGACTAGAAAACAATGAGCAGTTCTTC.

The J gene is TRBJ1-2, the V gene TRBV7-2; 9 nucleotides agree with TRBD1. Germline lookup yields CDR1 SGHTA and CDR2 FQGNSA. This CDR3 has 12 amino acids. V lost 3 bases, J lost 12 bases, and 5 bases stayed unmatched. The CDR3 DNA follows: TGTGCCAGCAGCTTTCTGACAGGGGGGAACACCTTC. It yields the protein CASSFLTGGNTF.

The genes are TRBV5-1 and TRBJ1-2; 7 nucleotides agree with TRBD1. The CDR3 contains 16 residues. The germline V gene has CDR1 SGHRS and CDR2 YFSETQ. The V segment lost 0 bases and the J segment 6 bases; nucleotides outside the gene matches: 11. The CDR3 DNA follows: TGCGCCAGCAGCTTGGAAGGTGCCAGGGGGAAGCATGGCTACACCTTC. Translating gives CASSLEGARGKHGYTF.

The CDR3, as DNA: TGTGCCAGCACACAGGGCGGGCTGGAGTACTTC. Translated, it gives CASTQGGLEYF. The chain uses TRBV28 and TRBJ2-7; TRBD1 is a possible D gene (6 bases). The V end lost 7 bases, the J end lost 11 bases, and 15 bases lay between the germline ends. The CDR3 is made up of 11 amino acids. Germline V CDR1 and CDR2: MDHEN, SYDVKM. Full variable domain (missing parts from reference TRBV28 and TRBJ2-7): DVKVTQSSRYLVKRTGEKVFLECVQDMDHENMFWYRQDPGLGLRLIYFSYDVKMKEKGDIPEGYSVSREKKERFSLILESASTNQTSMYLCASTQGGLEYFGPGTRLTVT.

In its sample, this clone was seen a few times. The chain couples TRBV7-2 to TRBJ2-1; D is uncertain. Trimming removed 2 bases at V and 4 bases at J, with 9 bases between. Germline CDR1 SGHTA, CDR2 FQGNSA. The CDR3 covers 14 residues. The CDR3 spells CASSLRGGYNEQFF. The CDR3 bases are TGTGCCAGCAGCTTAAGAGGCGGATACAATGAGCAGTTCTTC.